The 14 T cell receptor beta chains reported below all come from one sample, sequenced in a study of shared clonotypes between healthy human individuals. The table came from immunoSEQ multiplex PCR; TCRdb's copy has only in-frame clones and leaves some out. This sample yields roughly 850,000 clones, of which 95% to 97% are seen a single time; less than 0.3% belongs to the top ten. As defined, naive CD8 cells were CD45RO-negative and positively selected for CCR7, with terminally differentiated effector memory CD45RA+ cells excluded. The sample taken for sequencing was naive CD8+ T cells sorted from blood. The receptors stem from a man younger than 40 in good health.

The chain is built from TRBV18 and TRBJ1-1; TRBD1 matches 11 bases. Germline CDR1 KGHSH, CDR2 LQKENI. Trimming at V came to 2 bases and at J to 4 bases, leaving 6 bases not matched to a gene. The CDR3 is made up of 16 amino acids. The CDR3 loop is CASSPSPGTGGTEAFF. CDR3 coding DNA: TGTGCCAGCTCACCAAGTCCCGGGACAGGGGGCACTGAAGCTTTCTTT. The full variable domain, rest sourced from reference TRBV18 and TRBJ1-1, is NAGVMQNPRHLVRRRGQEARLRCSPMKGHSHVYWYRQLPEEGLKFMVYLQKENIIDESGMPKERFSAEFPKEGPSILRIQQVVRGDSAAYFCASSPSPGTGGTEAFFGQGTRLTVV.

Remarks on this clone: Other DNA sequences from this sample encode an identical CDR3 as well. The chain couples TRBV9 to TRBJ2-7; D is unclear. Germline assignment: CDR1 SGDLS and CDR2 YYNGEE. V shed 5 bases and J shed 0 bases, with 6 bases lying between them. The CDR3 loop spans 12 amino acids. CDR3 loop: CASSSSSYEQYF. In nucleotides, the CDR3 is TGTGCCAGCAGTTCTAGCTCCTACGAGCAGTACTTC.

This chain links TRBV29-1 with TRBJ2-5, with 16 bases fitting TRBD2. The J segment lost 10 bases and the V segment lost 0 bases, leaving 8 bases of the junction unmatched. The CDR3 covers 16 residues. Germline V gives CDR1 SQVTM, CDR2 ANQGSEA. CDR3 amino acids: CSVEDPGLAGGVGQYF. The CDR3 DNA sequence: TGCAGCGTTGAAGATCCGGGACTAGCGGGAGGGGTGGGCCAGTACTTC.

This clone was seen once. The gene calls are TRBV27 and TRBJ2-7; possibly TRBD1 or TRBD2 for D (5 bases each). The germline gives CDR1 MNHEY, CDR2 SMNVEV (reference sequence). The CDR3 sequence is 15 residues long. V was cut by 6 bases and J by 4 bases, with 19 bases left in between. This chain's CDR3 is CASSYASGLRYEQYF. The CDR3 region has the DNA TGTGCCAGCAGCTACGCTTCGGGGCTTCGGTACGAGCAGTACTTC.

This chain uses TRBV15 with TRBJ1-1; no reliable D call. The V end lost 1 base, the J end lost 0 bases, and 9 bases lay between the germline ends. The CDR3 runs to 15 residues. Germline CDR1 LNHNV, CDR2 YYDKDF (reference sequence). The CDR3 DNA reads TGTGCCACCAGCAGAGTCTCCGGGATGAACACTGAAGCTTTCTTT. Translation: CATSRVSGMNTEAFF.

This chain connects TRBV27 to TRBJ2-1; TRBD2 matches at 7 bases. Looked up from germline, CDR1 is MNHEY and CDR2 is SMNVEV (reference sequence). The CDR3 contains 14 residues. V was pared by 10 bases and J by 2 bases, with 8 bases of the junction left unmatched. The CDR3 coding sequence is TGTGCCACCTCCCCCGGGACTACCTACAATGAGCAGTTCTTC. It encodes CATSPGTTYNEQFF.

This chain links TRBV2 with TRBJ2-3; 8 bases match TRBD1. The CDR3 runs 15 residues. Germline V gene data show CDR1 as SNHLY and CDR2 as FYNNEI. V shed 4 bases and J 1 base; nucleotides not matched to a gene: 4. CDR3 residues: CASSVEDRGTDTQYF. DNA for the CDR3: TGTGCCAGCAGTGTCGAGGACAGGGGCACAGATACGCAGTATTTT.

The V gene is TRBV5-8, the J gene TRBJ2-7; no clear D. The CDR3 runs to 14 residues. Trimming removed 0 bases from V and 3 bases from J, with 10 bases in between. Germline V gene sequence: CDR1 SGHTS, CDR2 YDEGEE. Here the CDR3 DNA reads TGTGCCAGCAGCTTGGACAGCTTCTTCTACGAGCAGTACTTC. Translated: CASSLDSFFYEQYF. Looking up the rest from reference TRBV5-8 and TRBJ2-7 gives the full variable domain: EAGVTQSPTHLIKTRGQQATLRCSPISGHTSVYWYQQALGLGLQFLLWYDEGEERNRGNFPPRFSGRQFPNYSSELNVNALELEDSALYLCASSLDSFFYEQYFGPGTRLTVT.

In DNA, the CDR3 is TGTGCCAGCAGTTACGCCGGACTAGCCTACGAGCAGTACTTC. It encodes CASSYAGLAYEQYF. The V call is TRBV6-6, the J call TRBJ2-7; TRBD2 matches at 7 bases. From germline, CDR1 is MNHNY and CDR2 SVGAGI (reference sequence). V was clipped by 2 bases and J by 2 bases; unmatched bases: 3. The CDR3 is made up of 14 amino acids.

The CDR3 loop is CASSLGQDTDTQYF. The CDR3 DNA is TGTGCCAGCAGCTTAGGGCAGGACACAGATACGCAGTATTTT. V gene TRBV7-9 combines with J gene TRBJ2-3; D is undetermined. Per germline, CDR1 SEHNR and CDR2 FQNEAQ (reference sequence). V was trimmed by 1 base and J by 2 bases, leaving 7 bases between them. The CDR3 has 14 residues. Full variable domain (outside the CDR3, taken from reference TRBV7-9 and TRBJ2-3): DTGVSQNPRHKITKRGQNVTFRCDPISEHNRLYWYRQTLGQGPEFLTYFQNEAQLEKSRLLSDRFSAERPKGSFSTLEIQRTEQGDSAMYLCASSLGQDTDTQYFGPGTRLTVL.

The rearrangement joins TRBV2 to TRBJ1-2, with D possibly matching TRBD1 (6 bases). CDR3 length: 13 residues. Trimming removed 6 bases at V and 8 bases at J, with 16 bases between. Germline-derived CDR1 and CDR2 are SNHLY and FYNNEI. The CDR3 nucleotides read TGTGCCAGCAGCCAACAGGGTGGTGGGGGCTACACCTTC. It yields the protein CASSQQGGGGYTF. Variable domain in full (rest from reference TRBV2 and TRBJ1-2): EPEVTQTPSHQVTQMGQEVILRCVPISNHLYFYWYRQILGQKVEFLVSFYNNEISEKSEIFDDQFSVERPDGSNFTLKIRSTKLEDSAMYFCASSQQGGGGYTFGSGTRLTVV.

This clone appeared once. The chain recombines TRBV7-9 with TRBJ1-1; D uncertain. The germline V gene has CDR1 SEHNR and CDR2 FQNEAQ (reference sequence). Trimming cost V 5 bases and J 5 bases, with 12 bases left between them. CDR3 length: 13 amino acids. CDR3 in DNA: TGTGCCAGCAGCCCCTGGAGTAGAACTGAAGCTTTCTTT. It is translated as CASSPWSRTEAFF.

This clone has only one observation. This chain connects TRBV9 to TRBJ2-1; 8 nucleotides line up with TRBD2. The CDR3 has 15 amino acids. J lost 7 bases, V lost 0 bases, and 6 bases had no gene match. Germline V gene lookup returns CDR1 SGDLS and CDR2 YYNGEE. Written as DNA, the CDR3 is TGTGCCAGCAGCGTAGAACTAGCGGTAACAAATGAGCAGTTCTTC. As protein: CASSVELAVTNEQFF.

This rearrangement joins TRBV11-2 to TRBJ1-4, with D unresolved. Between the trimmed V and J ends, which lost 6 bases and 7 bases, there was a span of 18 bases. The CDR3 is 15 amino acids. The germline CDR1 and CDR2 sequences are SGHAT and FQNNGV. The CDR3 nucleotides are TGTGCCAGCAGGAGGGCCCCAATCCCTTTTGAAAAACTGTTTTTT. Translating gives CASRRAPIPFEKLFF.